These T cell receptor beta chains were read from a single sample in a study of blood T cells in healthy people across ages. TCRdb reanalysed the 5' RACE reads using MiXCR and keeps one entry per CDR3 protein. This table has approximately 2,000,000 distinct CDR3 sequences, around 40% appearing once. Sequencing was performed on blood. The receptors originated from a human donor in good health. The CDR3 runs from the conserved cysteine through the conserved F or W. The order of the fields is J gene, V gene, D gene, clone size, CDR3 protein, CDR3 DNA. A D gene is named only where the DNA matches it firmly. A row's size may be missing; if present it is once, few, many or a size class.

>TRBJ2-7|TRBV10-3|TRBD1|few
CAISESRTGGNEQYF
TGTGCCATCAGTGAAAGTAGGACAGGGGGGAACGAGCAGTACTTC
>TRBJ2-1|TRBV6-2/TRBV6-3|TRBD1|few
CASNPLDRGRQNQQFF
TGTGCCAGCAACCCGTTGGACAGGGGGCGTCAGAATCAGCAGTTCTTC
>TRBJ2-3|TRBV5-5|-|-
CASSLAWGQATTDTQYF
TGTGCCAGCAGCTTGGCCTGGGGGCAGGCGACCACAGATACGCAGTATTTT
>TRBJ1-1|TRBV9|-|few
CASSVVGGEAFF
TGTGCCAGCAGCGTAGTGGGCGGTGAAGCTTTCTTT
>TRBJ2-7|TRBV5-5|-|-
CASGYAEGEQYF
TGTGCCAGCGGTTACGCCGAGGGGGAGCAGTACTTC
>TRBJ2-5|TRBV7-2|-|-
CASSGDYYQETQYF
TGTGCCAGCAGCGGCGACTACTACCAAGAGACCCAGTACTTC
>TRBJ2-1|TRBV24-1|-|few
CATSKGFNEQFF
TGTGCCACCAGCAAGGGTTTCAATGAGCAGTTCTTC
>TRBJ1-2|TRBV6-2/TRBV6-3|TRBD1|few
CASSYDRGYYGYTF
TGTGCCAGCAGTTACGACAGGGGCTACTATGGCTACACCTTC
>TRBJ2-1|TRBV12-3/TRBV12-4|TRBD2|-
CASSLAGRGGDNEQFF
TGTGCCAGCAGTTTAGCGGGGCGGGGGGGGGACAATGAGCAGTTCTTC
>TRBJ2-7|TRBV27|-|-
CASSQRHFYEQYF
TGTGCCAGCAGTCAAAGACACTTCTACGAGCAGTACTTC
>TRBJ1-1|TRBV29-1|-|-
CSVRPGQDGPEAFF
TGCAGCGTCCGTCCTGGCCAAGACGGCCCTGAAGCTTTCTTT
>TRBJ2-7|TRBV20-1|TRBD2|few
CSARDGAGGAYEQYF
TGCAGTGCTAGAGACGGGGCGGGGGGAGCCTACGAGCAGTACTTC
>TRBJ1-2|TRBV29-1|-|-
CSVERTVRGYGYTF
TGCAGCGTTGAGCGGACTGTCAGGGGCTATGGCTACACCTTC
>TRBJ1-2|TRBV24-1|TRBD1|-
CATSEQGRDRGYTF
TGTGCCACCAGTGAACAAGGACGGGACAGGGGCTACACCTTC
>TRBJ1-1|TRBV4-3|-|-
CASSPAVGVNTEAFF
TGCGCCAGCAGCCCGGCGGTGGGGGTGAACACTGAAGCTTTCTTT
>TRBJ2-4|TRBV4-1|TRBD2|-
CASSVTSAGGIQYF
TGCGCCAGCAGCGTGACTTCGGCGGGGGGCATTCAGTACTTC